This T cell receptor (beta chain) was profiled in a study of T cells in Graves' hyperthyroidism and ophthalmopathy. Study context: Peripheral blood sampling occurred at initial diagnosis, before any treatment. Study-level points and caveats: Most expanded thyroid clonotypes above 0.001 recurred in blood. Ophthalmopathy stood apart from stable hyperthyroidism in a 13 V-J model.

These patients, aged 18 to 65, had recently diagnosed hyperthyroidism lasting under 2 months. This clonotype showed up many times. Its matching antigen is unknown. The CDR3 has 16 residues. Germline lookup yields CDR1 LGHDT and CDR2 YNNKEL (reference sequence). The germline V and J ends were trimmed by 4 bases and 2 bases, with 16 bases remaining between them. From RNA transcripts, TCR beta CDR3 regions were amplified. During a first-round RT-PCR of the TCR CDR3, the HTBI primer set was used. A single record per CDR3 protein comes from TCRdb applying MiXCR to the multiplex PCR reads. The sample includes under 400,000 distinct CDR3 sequences, approximately 15% of them seen just once.

The sequence was obtained from a woman in her fifties or sixties with Graves' hyperthyroidism. The sequenced sample consisted of blood. The J gene is TRBJ2-3, the V gene TRBV3-1; D remains ambiguous. The DNA for the CDR3 is TGTGCCAGCAGCCGAGGAAGGCCGAGGTCCACAGATACGCAGTATTTT. Protein sequence: CASSRGRPRSTDTQYF.